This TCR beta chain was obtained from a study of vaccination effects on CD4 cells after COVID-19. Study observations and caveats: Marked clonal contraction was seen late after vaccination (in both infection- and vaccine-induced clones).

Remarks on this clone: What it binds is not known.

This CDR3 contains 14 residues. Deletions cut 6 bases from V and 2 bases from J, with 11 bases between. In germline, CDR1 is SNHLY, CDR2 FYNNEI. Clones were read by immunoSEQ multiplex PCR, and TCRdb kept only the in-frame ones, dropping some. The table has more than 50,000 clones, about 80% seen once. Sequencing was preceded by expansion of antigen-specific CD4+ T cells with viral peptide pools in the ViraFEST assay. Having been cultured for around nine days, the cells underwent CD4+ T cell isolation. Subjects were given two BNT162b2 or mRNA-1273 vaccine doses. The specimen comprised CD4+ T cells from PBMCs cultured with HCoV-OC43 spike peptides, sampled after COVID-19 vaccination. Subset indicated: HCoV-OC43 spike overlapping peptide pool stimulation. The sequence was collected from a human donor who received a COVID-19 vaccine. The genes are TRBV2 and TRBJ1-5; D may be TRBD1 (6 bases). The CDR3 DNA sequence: TGTGCCAGCAGACAGGGCGAGGGCAATCAGCCCCAGCATTTT. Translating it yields CASRQGEGNQPQHF.